This T cell receptor beta chain was documented in a study of blood T cell repertoires in COVID-19. Whole-study context: Italy, Spain and the United States were the sources of the convalescent and acute COVID-19 samples. T cells, B-cell-depleted T cells, or PBMCs provided the cDNA or gDNA that served as material.

This clone was observed a single time. How the authors handled the data: Nucleated cell number was recorded as an estimate derived from reference gene primer amplification. Measured with immunoSEQ multiplex PCR; TCRdb has only the in-frame clones, and not every one. The DNA was the basis for D and trimming; V, J and clone size are from that table. The sample consists of roughly 190,000 clones, about 85% of them appearing once. There are 16 residues in the CDR3. Germline lookup yields CDR1 KGHSH and CDR2 LQKENI. V lost 0 bases to trimming and J lost 6 bases, with 15 bases between them. This chain joins TRBV18 and TRBJ2-1; D gene ambiguous. Sequencing was done on a sample of peripheral blood. This receptor was obtained from a human donor in a cohort sampled during active COVID-19. The CDR3 region has the DNA TGTGCCAGCTCACCACCTCGCGGAGCAAACTTCAATGAGCAGTTCTTC. Protein product: CASSPPRGANFNEQFF.